This TCR beta chain was sequenced during a study of T cell clones after liver transplantation. Notes on the study in general: Compared with third party-reactive sequences, donor-reactive ones declined more, independent of withdrawal success.

A word on this clone: Its antigen is undetermined.

Sequencing was performed with immunoSEQ multiplex PCR; in TCRdb, only in-frame clones are kept and a portion is missing. This sample has fewer than 50,000 clones, with around 83% found just once. The CDR3 is made up of 14 amino acids. After removal of 5 bases from V and 0 bases from J, the junction contained 3 bases not matched to a gene. The germline V gene encodes CDR1 MNHEY and CDR2 SVGAGI. The chain is built from TRBV6-5 and TRBJ2-7; 8 bases agree with TRBD1. The sequenced sample was CD4+ T cells from blood, obtained 24 months after liver transplant. This TCR derives from a human patient who received a liver transplant. Part of the T cell pool may stem from the graft donor. CDR3: CASSTTGASYEQYF. CDR3 nucleotides: TGTGCCAGCAGTACGACAGGGGCCTCCTACGAGCAGTACTTC.